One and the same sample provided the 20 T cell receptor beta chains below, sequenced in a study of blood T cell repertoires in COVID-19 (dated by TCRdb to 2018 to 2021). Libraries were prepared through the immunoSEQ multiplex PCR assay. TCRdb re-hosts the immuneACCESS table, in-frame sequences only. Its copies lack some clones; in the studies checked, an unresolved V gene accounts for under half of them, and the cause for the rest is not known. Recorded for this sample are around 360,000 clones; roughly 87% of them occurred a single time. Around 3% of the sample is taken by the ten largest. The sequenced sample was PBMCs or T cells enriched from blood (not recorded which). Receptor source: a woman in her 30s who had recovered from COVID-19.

In nucleotides, the CDR3 is TGTGCCAGCAGCGCGACAGTCAACTATGGCTACACCTTC. Its protein is CASSATVNYGYTF. The V gene is TRBV7-9, the J gene TRBJ1-2; a weak D match, TRBD1 (5 bases). Germline assignment: CDR1 SEHNR and CDR2 FQNEAQ (reference sequence). Between the trimmed V and J ends, which lost 5 bases and 2 bases, there was a span of 9 bases. The CDR3 is 13 residues long.

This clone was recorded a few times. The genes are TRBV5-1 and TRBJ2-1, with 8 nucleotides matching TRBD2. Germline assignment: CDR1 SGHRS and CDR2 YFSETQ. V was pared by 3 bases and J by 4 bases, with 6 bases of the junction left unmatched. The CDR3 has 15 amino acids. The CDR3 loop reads CASSSAGVRYNEQFF. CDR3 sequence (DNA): TGCGCCAGCAGCTCAGCGGGGGTGAGGTACAATGAGCAGTTCTTC. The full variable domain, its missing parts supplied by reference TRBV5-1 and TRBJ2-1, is KAGVTQTPRYLIKTRGQQVTLSCSPISGHRSVSWYQQTPGQGLQFLFEYFSETQRNKGNFPGRFSGRQFSNSRSEMNVSTLELGDSALYLCASSSAGVRYNEQFFGPGTRLTVL.

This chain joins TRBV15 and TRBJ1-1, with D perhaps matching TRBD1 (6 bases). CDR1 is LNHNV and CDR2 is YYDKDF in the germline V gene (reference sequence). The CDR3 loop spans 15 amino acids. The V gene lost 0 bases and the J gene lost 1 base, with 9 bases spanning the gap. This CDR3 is CATSRDTGKNTEAFF. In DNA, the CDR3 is TGTGCCACCAGCAGAGATACAGGGAAGAACACTGAAGCTTTCTTT.

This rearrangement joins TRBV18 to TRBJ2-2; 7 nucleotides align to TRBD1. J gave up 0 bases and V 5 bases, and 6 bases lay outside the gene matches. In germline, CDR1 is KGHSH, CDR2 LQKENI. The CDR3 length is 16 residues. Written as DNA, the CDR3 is TGTGCCAGCTCAGGTACCGGGACAGCGAACACCGGGGAGCTGTTTTTT. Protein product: CASSGTGTANTGELFF. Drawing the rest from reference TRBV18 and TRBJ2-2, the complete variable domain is NAGVMQNPRHLVRRRGQEARLRCSPMKGHSHVYWYRQLPEEGLKFMVYLQKENIIDESGMPKERFSAEFPKEGPSILRIQQVVRGDSAAYFCASSGTGTANTGELFFGEGSRLTVL.

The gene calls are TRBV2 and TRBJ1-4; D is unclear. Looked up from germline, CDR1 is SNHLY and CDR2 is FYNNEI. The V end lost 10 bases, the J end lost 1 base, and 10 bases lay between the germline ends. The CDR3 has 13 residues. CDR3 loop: CATQTLTNEKLFF. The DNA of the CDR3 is TGTGCCACCCAGACTTTAACTAATGAAAAACTGTTTTTT.

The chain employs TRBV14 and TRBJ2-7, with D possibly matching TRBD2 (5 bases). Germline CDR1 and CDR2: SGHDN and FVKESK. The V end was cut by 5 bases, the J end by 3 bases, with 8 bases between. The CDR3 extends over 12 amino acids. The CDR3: CASSDGGYEQYF. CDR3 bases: TGTGCCAGCAGCGATGGAGGCTACGAGCAGTACTTC. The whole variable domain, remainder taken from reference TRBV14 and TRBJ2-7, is EAGVTQFPSHSVIEKGQTVTLRCDPISGHDNLYWYRRVMGKEIKFLLHFVKESKQDESGMPNNRFLAERTGGTYSTLKVQPAELEDSGVYFCASSDGGYEQYFGPGTRLTVT.

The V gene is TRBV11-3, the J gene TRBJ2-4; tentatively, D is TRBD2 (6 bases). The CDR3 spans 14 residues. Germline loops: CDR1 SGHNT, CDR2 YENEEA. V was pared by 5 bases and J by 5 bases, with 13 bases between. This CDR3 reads CASSRGGSENIQYF. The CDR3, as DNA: TGTGCCAGCAGCCGGGGAGGAAGCGAAAACATTCAGTACTTC.

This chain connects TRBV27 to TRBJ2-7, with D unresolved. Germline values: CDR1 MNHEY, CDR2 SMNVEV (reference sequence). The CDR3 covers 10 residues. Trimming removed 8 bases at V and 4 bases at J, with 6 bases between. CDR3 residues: CASGEYEQYF. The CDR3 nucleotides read TGTGCCAGCGGAGAGTACGAGCAGTACTTC.

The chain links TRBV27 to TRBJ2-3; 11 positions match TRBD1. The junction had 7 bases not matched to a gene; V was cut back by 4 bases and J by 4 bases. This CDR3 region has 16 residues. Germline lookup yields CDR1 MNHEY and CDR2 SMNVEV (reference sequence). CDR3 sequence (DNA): TGTGCCAGCAGTTCGAGGGACAGGGGGTCCCCAGATACGCAGTATTTT. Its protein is CASSSRDRGSPDTQYF.

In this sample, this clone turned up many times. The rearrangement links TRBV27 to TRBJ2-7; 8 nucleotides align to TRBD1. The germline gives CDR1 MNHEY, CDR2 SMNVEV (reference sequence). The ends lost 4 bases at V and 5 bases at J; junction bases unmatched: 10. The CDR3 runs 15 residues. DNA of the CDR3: TGTGCCAGCAGTTCCACCCGGGACAGGTCTGACGAGCAGTACTTC. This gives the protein CASSSTRDRSDEQYF.

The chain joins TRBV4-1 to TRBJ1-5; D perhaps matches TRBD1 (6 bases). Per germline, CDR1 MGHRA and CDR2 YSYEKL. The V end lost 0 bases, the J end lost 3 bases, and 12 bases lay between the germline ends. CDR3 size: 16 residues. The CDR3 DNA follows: TGCGCCAGCAGCCAAGATCCAGGGGCGGACAATCAGCCCCAGCATTTT. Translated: CASSQDPGADNQPQHF.

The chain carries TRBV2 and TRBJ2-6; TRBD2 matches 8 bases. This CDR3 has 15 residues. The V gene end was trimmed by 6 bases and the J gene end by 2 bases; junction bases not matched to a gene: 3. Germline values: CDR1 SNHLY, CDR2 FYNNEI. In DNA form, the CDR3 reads TGTGCCAGCAGCCGGGAGGGTACTGGGGCCAACGTCCTGACTTTC. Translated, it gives CASSREGTGANVLTF. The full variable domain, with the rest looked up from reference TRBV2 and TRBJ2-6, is EPEVTQTPSHQVTQMGQEVILRCVPISNHLYFYWYRQILGQKVEFLVSFYNNEISEKSEIFDDQFSVERPDGSNFTLKIRSTKLEDSAMYFCASSREGTGANVLTFGAGSRLTVL.

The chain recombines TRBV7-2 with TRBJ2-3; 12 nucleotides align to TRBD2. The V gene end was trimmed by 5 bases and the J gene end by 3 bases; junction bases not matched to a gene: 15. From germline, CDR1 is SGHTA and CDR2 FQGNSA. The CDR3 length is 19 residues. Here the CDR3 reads CASSPRGLAGGLRTDTQYF. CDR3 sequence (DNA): TGTGCCAGCAGCCCCCGAGGGCTAGCGGGGGGGCTCCGTACAGATACGCAGTATTTT.

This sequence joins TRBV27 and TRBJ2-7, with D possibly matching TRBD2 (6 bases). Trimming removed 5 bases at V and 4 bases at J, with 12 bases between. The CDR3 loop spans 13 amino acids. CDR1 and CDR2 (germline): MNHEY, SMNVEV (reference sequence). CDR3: CASSLQGGYEQYF. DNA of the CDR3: TGTGCCAGCAGTCTTCAGGGAGGTTACGAGCAGTACTTC.

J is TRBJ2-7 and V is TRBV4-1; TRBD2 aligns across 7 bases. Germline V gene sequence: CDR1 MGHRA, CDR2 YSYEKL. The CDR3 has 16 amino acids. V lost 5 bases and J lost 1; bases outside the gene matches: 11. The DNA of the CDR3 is TGCGCCAGCAGCAACGGGGGGACTTTTAATTCCTACGAGCAGTACTTC. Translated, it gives CASSNGGTFNSYEQYF.

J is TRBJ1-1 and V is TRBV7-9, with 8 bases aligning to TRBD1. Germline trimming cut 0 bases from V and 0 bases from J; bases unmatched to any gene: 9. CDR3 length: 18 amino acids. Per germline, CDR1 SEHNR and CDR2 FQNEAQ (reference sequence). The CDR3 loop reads CASSLALGTGVMNTEAFF. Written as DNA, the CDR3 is TGTGCCAGCAGCTTAGCGCTGGGGACAGGAGTCATGAACACTGAAGCTTTCTTT.

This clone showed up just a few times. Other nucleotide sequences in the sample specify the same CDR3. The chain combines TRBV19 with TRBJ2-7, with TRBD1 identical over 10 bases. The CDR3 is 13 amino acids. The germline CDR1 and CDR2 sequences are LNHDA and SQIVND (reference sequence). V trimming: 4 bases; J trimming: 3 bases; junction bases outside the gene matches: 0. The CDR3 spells CASSRTGGYEQYF. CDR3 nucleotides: TGTGCCAGTAGTAGGACAGGGGGCTACGAGCAGTACTTC.

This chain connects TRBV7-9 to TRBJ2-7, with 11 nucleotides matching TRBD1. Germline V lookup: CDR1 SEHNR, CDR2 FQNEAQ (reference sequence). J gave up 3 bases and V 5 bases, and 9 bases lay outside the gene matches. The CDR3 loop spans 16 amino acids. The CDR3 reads CASSARSGQGDYEQYF. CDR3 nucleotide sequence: TGTGCCAGCAGCGCCAGATCGGGACAGGGGGACTACGAGCAGTACTTC.

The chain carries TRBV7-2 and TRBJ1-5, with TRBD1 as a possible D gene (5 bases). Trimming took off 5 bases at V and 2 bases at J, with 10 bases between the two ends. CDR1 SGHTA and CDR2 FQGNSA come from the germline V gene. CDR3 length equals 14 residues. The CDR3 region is CASSKGARNQPQHF. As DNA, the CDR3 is TGTGCCAGCAGCAAAGGGGCCCGCAATCAGCCCCAGCATTTT.

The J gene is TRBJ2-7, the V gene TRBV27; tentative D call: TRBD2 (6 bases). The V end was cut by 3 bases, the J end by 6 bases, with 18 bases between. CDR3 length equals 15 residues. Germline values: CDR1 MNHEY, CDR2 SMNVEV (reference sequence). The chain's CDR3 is CASSFAQGSGVEQYF. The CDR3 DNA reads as TGTGCCAGCAGTTTTGCCCAGGGTTCGGGGGTCGAGCAGTACTTC.